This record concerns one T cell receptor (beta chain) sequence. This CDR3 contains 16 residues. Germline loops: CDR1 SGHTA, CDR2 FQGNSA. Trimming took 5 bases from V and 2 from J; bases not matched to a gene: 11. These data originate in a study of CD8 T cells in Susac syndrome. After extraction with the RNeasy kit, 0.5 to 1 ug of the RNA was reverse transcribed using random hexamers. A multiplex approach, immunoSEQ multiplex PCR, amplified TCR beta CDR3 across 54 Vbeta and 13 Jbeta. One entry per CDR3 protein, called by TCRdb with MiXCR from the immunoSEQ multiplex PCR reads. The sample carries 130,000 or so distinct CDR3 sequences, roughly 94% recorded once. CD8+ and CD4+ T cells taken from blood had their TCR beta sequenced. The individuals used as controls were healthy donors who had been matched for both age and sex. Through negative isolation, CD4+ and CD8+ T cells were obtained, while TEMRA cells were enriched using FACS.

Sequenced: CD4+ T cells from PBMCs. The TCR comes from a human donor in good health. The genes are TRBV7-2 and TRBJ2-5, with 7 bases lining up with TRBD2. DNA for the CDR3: TGTGCCAGCAGCCTCGAGGCTAGCGGCTATCAAGAGACCCAGTACTTC. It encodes CASSLEASGYQETQYF.